The 29 T cell receptor beta chains listed next were all sequenced from one sample in a study of T cell responses to AZD1222 COVID-19 vaccine. Using immunoSEQ multiplex PCR, the repertoire was profiled, and TCRdb retains in-frame clones only, with some absent. The table includes around 190,000 clones, 85% to 95% detected once. The starting material was peripheral blood, obtained on day 0 of AZD1222 vaccination. The receptors stem from an adult in good health.

The chain recombines TRBV2 with TRBJ1-1; D ambiguous. The V end lost 7 bases, the J end lost 5 bases, and 8 bases lay between the germline ends. Germline V gene lookup returns CDR1 SNHLY and CDR2 FYNNEI. CDR3 length equals 11 residues. Written as DNA, the CDR3 is TGTGCCAGCAATCCCGGTACTGAAGCTTTCTTT. Protein product: CASNPGTEAFF.

The V and J genes are TRBV19 and TRBJ1-5, with D hard to call. CDR1 and CDR2 from the germline V gene are LNHDA and SQIVND (reference sequence). This CDR3 region has 15 residues. The V gene lost 0 bases and the J gene lost 9 bases, with 15 bases spanning the gap. The CDR3 loop reads CASSIDSTTSMPQHF. Here the CDR3 DNA reads TGTGCCAGTAGTATAGATTCGACCACCTCAATGCCCCAGCATTTT.

This clone was seen only once. The rearrangement joins TRBV18 to TRBJ2-2; the D gene is possibly TRBD1 (5 bases). The germline gives CDR1 KGHSH, CDR2 LQKENI. V was shortened by 1 base and J by 6 bases, with 12 bases between the two germline ends. This CDR3 has 15 amino acids. The CDR3 nucleotides read TGTGCCAGCTCACCACTAGGGGTCGTCTCCGGGGAGCTGTTTTTT. Its translation is CASSPLGVVSGELFF.

The rearrangement joins TRBV4-1 to TRBJ2-5; D gene uncertain. V was cut by 1 base and J by 5 bases, with 8 bases left in between. This CDR3 is built from 13 residues. Germline assignment: CDR1 MGHRA and CDR2 YSYEKL. The CDR3 DNA is TGCGCCAGCAGCCAAGGCGGACCTGAGACCCAGTACTTC. It is translated as CASSQGGPETQYF.

The chain uses TRBV11-2 and TRBJ1-2, with TRBD1 as a possible D gene (6 bases). Germline CDR1 and CDR2: SGHAT and FQNNGV. The CDR3 length is 15 residues. Trimming pared 5 bases from V and 3 bases from J, leaving 16 bases between. CDR3: CASSRGRGGYYGYTF. The CDR3 bases are TGTGCCAGCAGCCGTGGCAGGGGAGGGTACTATGGCTACACCTTC.

The genes are TRBV7-9 and TRBJ2-7, with unresolved D. The germline V and J ends were trimmed by 7 bases and 1 base, with 14 bases remaining between them. Germline V gene sequence: CDR1 SEHNR, CDR2 FQNEAQ (reference sequence). This CDR3 has 14 amino acids. The CDR3 nucleotides are TGTGCCAGCACCGAGGCGACGGATTCCTACGAGCAGTACTTC. This codes for CASTEATDSYEQYF.

The J gene is TRBJ1-2, the V gene TRBV5-1, with 9 positions matching TRBD1. CDR3 length: 14 amino acids. In germline, CDR1 is SGHRS, CDR2 YFSETQ. Trimming at V came to 4 bases and at J to 6 bases, leaving 7 bases not matched to a gene. The CDR3 nucleotides read TGCGCCAGCAGCATCGGACAGGGGAGGGATGGCTACACCTTC. Its protein product is CASSIGQGRDGYTF.

The J gene is TRBJ1-2, the V gene TRBV3-1 (or the pseudogene TRBV3-2), with D maybe TRBD1 (6 bases). Trimming stripped 0 bases from V and 6 bases from J, with 17 bases between. Germline V CDR1 and CDR2: LGHDT, YNNKEL (reference sequence). This CDR3 contains 16 residues. The CDR3 is CASSQDLPREGDGYTF. The CDR3 DNA sequence: TGTGCCAGCAGCCAAGATCTTCCCCGCGAGGGGGATGGCTACACCTTC.

The gene calls are TRBV4-1 and TRBJ1-5; 7 nucleotides match TRBD1. The CDR3 is 18 amino acids. Germline-derived CDR1 and CDR2 are MGHRA and YSYEKL. V lost 0 bases and J lost 5; bases outside the gene matches: 13. The CDR3 sequence: CASSQDPMGQGVYQPQHF. CDR3 nucleotides: TGCGCCAGCAGCCAAGATCCCATGGGGCAGGGGGTTTATCAGCCCCAGCATTTT.

This CDR3 reads CASSSHSQHLVGTF. The CDR3 coding sequence is TGTGCCAGCAGCTCGCATTCCCAGCACCTGGTAGGCACCTTC. The chain employs TRBV7-9 and TRBJ1-2; D ambiguous. There are 14 residues in the CDR3. Germline CDR1 is SEHNR and CDR2 is FQNEAQ (reference sequence). Trimming took off 4 bases at V and 13 bases at J, with 22 bases between the two ends. Looking up the rest from reference TRBV7-9 and TRBJ1-2 gives the full variable domain: DTGVSQNPRHKITKRGQNVTFRCDPISEHNRLYWYRQTLGQGPEFLTYFQNEAQLEKSRLLSDRFSAERPKGSFSTLEIQRTEQGDSAMYLCASSSHSQHLVGTFGSGTRLTVV.

This clone was counted once. This chain connects TRBV5-1 to TRBJ1-1; possibly TRBD1 for D (6 bases). CDR1 and CDR2 (germline): SGHRS, YFSETQ. The CDR3 loop spans 14 amino acids. Trimming took off 1 base at V and 4 bases at J, with 11 bases between the two ends. CDR3 protein: CASSLNRDPTEAFF. In DNA form, the CDR3 reads TGCGCCAGCAGCTTGAACAGGGATCCCACTGAAGCTTTCTTT.

V is TRBV18 and J is TRBJ2-3, with D unresolved. V lost 0 bases and J 5 bases, leaving 6 bases between the germline ends. The V gene's germline CDR1 is KGHSH and CDR2 LQKENI. The CDR3 is made up of 13 amino acids. This CDR3 is CASSPPSIDTQYF. The CDR3 region has the DNA TGTGCCAGCTCACCACCGTCGATAGATACGCAGTATTTT.

This rearrangement joins TRBV7-8 to TRBJ1-5; D unresolved. The CDR3 runs to 14 residues. Trimming cost V 5 bases and J 3 bases, with 11 bases left between them. Germline values: CDR1 SGHVS, CDR2 FQNEAQ. The CDR3 nucleotides read TGTGCCAGCAGCCCAAGGGTATCCAATCAGCCCCAGCATTTT. Translated, it gives CASSPRVSNQPQHF.

The gene calls are TRBV2 and TRBJ1-4; 8 bases line up with TRBD1. Germline CDR1 and CDR2: SNHLY and FYNNEI. Trimming cost V 3 bases and J 8 bases; bases outside gene matches: 2. The CDR3 has 13 residues. CDR3 nucleotides: TGTGCCAGCAGTGACCGGGACAGGGAAAAACTGTTTTTT. Its translation: CASSDRDREKLFF.

The chain uses TRBV13 and TRBJ1-4, with D possibly matching TRBD1 (6 bases). V was pared by 5 bases and J by 3 bases, with 10 bases between. CDR1 is PRHDT and CDR2 is FYEKMQ in the germline V gene (reference sequence). The CDR3 is 14 amino acids. The chain's CDR3 is CASSLQGANEKLFF. The DNA of the CDR3 is TGTGCCAGCAGCCTACAGGGAGCTAATGAAAAACTGTTTTTT.

V is TRBV7-2 and J is TRBJ2-2; D ambiguous. Germline CDR1 is SGHTA and CDR2 is FQGNSA. This CDR3 region has 13 residues. V dropped 4 bases and J dropped 4 bases, with 7 bases sitting between them. The chain's CDR3 is CASSSGVTGELFF. CDR3 DNA: TGTGCCAGCAGCTCCGGTGTCACCGGGGAGCTGTTTTTT. Complete variable domain (other parts from reference TRBV7-2 and TRBJ2-2): GAGVSQSPSNKVTEKGKDVELRCDPISGHTALYWYRQSLGQGLEFLIYFQGNSAPDKSGLPSDRFSAERTGGSVSTLTIQRTQQEDSAVYLCASSSGVTGELFFGEGSRLTVL.

This chain uses TRBV28 with TRBJ1-2; the D gene is possibly TRBD1 (6 bases). The CDR3 sequence is 12 residues long. Trimming cost V 6 bases and J 14 bases, with 19 bases left between them. CDR1 and CDR2 (germline): MDHEN, SYDVKM. The CDR3 coding sequence is TGTGCCAGCAGGCCTCTGGGGACACTAGCGACCTTC. As protein: CASRPLGTLATF.

The chain recombines TRBV3-1 (or the pseudogene TRBV3-2) with TRBJ2-1; D not resolved. The CDR3 totals 12 residues. The germline V gene encodes CDR1 LGHDT and CDR2 YNNKEL (reference sequence). Trimming left V 0 bases short and J 12 bases short, with 9 bases between. The CDR3: CASSQELVGQFF. The CDR3, as DNA: TGTGCCAGCAGCCAAGAACTCGTAGGGCAGTTCTTC.

The chain has TRBV14 and TRBJ2-1; possibly TRBD1 for D (5 bases). Trimming left V 3 bases short and J 2 bases short, with 11 bases between. Germline CDR1 is SGHDN and CDR2 is FVKESK. The CDR3 extends over 15 amino acids. CDR3 DNA: TGTGCCAGCAGCCAGGGAAGGGGCCCCTACAATGAGCAGTTCTTC. Translation gives CASSQGRGPYNEQFF.

The J gene is TRBJ1-5, the V gene TRBV7-2, with 7 nucleotides matching TRBD1. The CDR3 is made up of 13 amino acids. Germline V lookup: CDR1 SGHTA, CDR2 FQGNSA. The junction had 2 bases not matched to a gene; V was cut back by 3 bases and J by 6 bases. The CDR3 region has the DNA TGTGCCAGCAGCTTTGCAGGGGGTCAGCCCCAGCATTTT. It translates to CASSFAGGQPQHF.

The chain couples TRBV5-1 to TRBJ2-5, with D possibly TRBD2 on 6 matching bases. This CDR3 comprises 14 residues. From germline, CDR1 is SGHRS and CDR2 YFSETQ. V was pared by 1 base and J by 3 bases, with 10 bases between. The CDR3 DNA reads TGCGCCAGCAGCTTGACTAGCACGAAAGAGACCCAGTACTTC. The encoded protein is CASSLTSTKETQYF.

This rearrangement joins TRBV3-1 (or the pseudogene TRBV3-2) to TRBJ2-1, with 7 bases aligning to TRBD1. The CDR3 loop spans 15 amino acids. CDR1 and CDR2 (germline): LGHDT, YNNKEL (reference sequence). The V gene end was trimmed by 6 bases and the J gene end by 6 bases; junction bases not matched to a gene: 11. DNA for the CDR3: TGTGCCAGCAGTCTCCAGGGGGTACCCTTCAATGAGCAGTTCTTC. Protein sequence: CASSLQGVPFNEQFF.

This clone occurred once. The genes are TRBV27 and TRBJ2-6; no clear D. The V end lost 6 bases, the J end lost 0 bases, and 9 bases lay between the germline ends. The CDR3 has 15 residues. CDR1 is MNHEY and CDR2 is SMNVEV in the germline V gene (reference sequence). CDR3 in DNA: TGTGCCAGCAGATCCTACTCCTCTGGGGCCAACGTCCTGACTTTC. Protein: CASRSYSSGANVLTF. Based on the CDR3 plus reference TRBV27 and TRBJ2-6, the full variable domain is EAQVTQNPRYLITVTGKKLTVTCSQNMNHEYMSWYRQDPGLGLRQIYYSMNVEVTDKGDVPEGYKVSRKEKRNFPLILESPSPNQTSLYFCASRSYSSGANVLTFGAGSRLTVL.

The chain links TRBV7-9 to TRBJ1-2; 12 bases are shared with TRBD1. Germline assignment: CDR1 SEHNR and CDR2 FQNEAQ (reference sequence). The V gene end was trimmed by 5 bases and the J gene end by 4 bases; junction bases not matched to a gene: 2. The CDR3 is 14 amino acids. CDR3 protein: CASSQGQGAYGYTF. The CDR3, as DNA: TGTGCCAGCAGCCAGGGACAGGGGGCCTATGGCTACACCTTC.

Turning to this clone: Mismatch with germline at one junction end may stem from a read error. V and J are TRBV6-5 and TRBJ1-1; TRBD1 aligns across 11 bases. The CDR3 is 15 amino acids. In germline, CDR1 is MNHEY, CDR2 SVGAGI. This CDR3 is CASSYWDRGRTEAFF. CDR3 DNA: TGTGCCAGCAGCTACTGGGACAGGGGGAGGACTGAAGCTTTCTTT.

This clone was recorded once. The CDR3, as DNA: TGCGCCAGCAGCTTCTCGGCATTGATGTATAATTCACCCCTCCACTTT. Amino acid sequence: CASSFSALMYNSPLHF. V is TRBV5-1 and J is TRBJ1-6; D is undetermined. V was clipped by 2 bases and J by 4 bases, with 13 bases between them. The germline gives CDR1 SGHRS, CDR2 YFSETQ. The CDR3 has 16 amino acids.

In its sample, this clone was seen a few times. This rearrangement joins TRBV30 to TRBJ2-2; D is perhaps TRBD2 (6 bases). This CDR3 spans 13 amino acids. V lost 2 bases, J lost 6 bases, and 10 bases lay in between. Germline V gene sequence: CDR1 GTSNPN, CDR2 SVGIG (reference sequence). Here the CDR3 DNA reads TGTGCCTGGAGTTCTGGGGAGGCCGGGGAGCTGTTTTTT. It codes for CAWSSGEAGELFF.

This sequence joins TRBV30 and TRBJ2-7; TRBD1 or TRBD2 may be the D gene (6 bases each). This CDR3 contains 14 residues. The germline gives CDR1 GTSNPN, CDR2 SVGIG (reference sequence). Trimming removed 3 bases at V and 3 bases at J, with 15 bases between. CDR3 DNA: TGTGCCTGGAGACAGGGAGGCTCCCGCTACGAGCAGTACTTC. Residues: CAWRQGGSRYEQYF.

This chain connects TRBV4-2 to TRBJ2-5, with TRBD2 matching over 11 bases. The germline V gene has CDR1 LGHNA and CDR2 YNFKEQ. The CDR3 spans 17 residues. J lost 1 base, V lost 1 base, and 5 bases had no gene match. The CDR3 sequence: CASSQGSGGAGQETQYF. The CDR3 coding sequence is TGTGCCAGCAGCCAAGGTAGCGGGGGGGCGGGCCAAGAGACCCAGTACTTC.